These 23 T cell receptor beta chains originate from one sample sequenced in a study of T cells in Graves' hyperthyroidism and ophthalmopathy. RNA transcripts yielded amplified TCR beta CDR3 regions. The HTBI primer set drove a first-round RT-PCR of the TCR CDR3. TCRdb analysed the multiplex PCR reads with MiXCR anew, one entry per CDR3 protein. Of some 490,000 distinct CDR3 sequences listed, about 20% are singletons. Sequenced sample: blood. These receptors were taken from a woman in her 70s with Graves' ophthalmopathy.

This chain connects TRBV12-3 or TRBV12-4 to TRBJ2-5; 10 nucleotides line up with TRBD1. The CDR3 sequence is 16 residues long. V was clipped by 4 bases and J by 3 bases; unmatched bases: 8. As DNA, the CDR3 is TGTGCCAGCAGTTCCATTAGACAGGGGGCGAAAGAGACCCAGTACTTC. This gives the protein CASSSIRQGAKETQYF.

The chain couples TRBV27 to TRBJ2-2, with D unclear. V was clipped by 7 bases and J by 6 bases, with 12 bases between them. The CDR3 is 13 amino acids. Germline V gene lookup returns CDR1 MNHEY and CDR2 SMNVEV (reference sequence). The CDR3 sequence is CASNNNGAGELFF. CDR3 DNA: TGTGCCAGCAACAATAATGGAGCCGGGGAGCTGTTTTTT.

V usage is TRBV7-6 and J usage is TRBJ2-1; D tentatively reads TRBD1 or TRBD2 (5 bases each). Germline V gene data show CDR1 as SGHVS and CDR2 as FNYEAQ. With 2 bases removed from V and 7 bases from J, the gap between germline ends came to 15 bases. This CDR3 spans 15 amino acids. The CDR3 region is CASSLHARGSNEQFF. The CDR3 DNA follows: TGTGCCAGCAGCTTACATGCGAGGGGATCAAATGAGCAGTTCTTC.

The chain combines TRBV3-1 with TRBJ1-2, with unresolved D. Trimming pared 1 base from V and 0 bases from J, leaving 3 bases between. CDR1 LGHDT and CDR2 YNNKEL come from the germline V gene (reference sequence). The CDR3 is made up of 13 amino acids. CDR3 loop: CASSQAANYGYTF. DNA of the CDR3: TGTGCCAGCAGCCAAGCTGCTAACTATGGCTACACCTTC.

This clonotype was seen repeatedly, ten times or more. The chain recombines TRBV28 with TRBJ2-1; 7 bases line up with TRBD1. J lost 8 bases, V lost 7 bases, and 14 bases had no gene match. CDR3 size: 15 residues. The germline V gene encodes CDR1 MDHEN and CDR2 SYDVKM. Here the CDR3 DNA reads TGTGCCAGCACCACCATGGGACAGAATCTCCATGAGCAGTTCTTC. This encodes CASTTMGQNLHEQFF.

The gene calls are TRBV7-9 and TRBJ2-7; D remains unclear. CDR3 size: 14 residues. Germline V gene data show CDR1 as SEHNR and CDR2 as FQNEAQ (reference sequence). Trimming stripped 5 bases from V and 7 bases from J, with 18 bases between. The CDR3 protein is CASSPNPDPAEQYF. The CDR3, as DNA: TGTGCCAGCAGCCCCAACCCGGACCCCGCTGAGCAGTACTTC.

This clonotype was seen a handful of times. V and J are TRBV12-3 or TRBV12-4 and TRBJ2-3; 10 nucleotides match TRBD1. V lost 6 bases, J lost 7 bases, and 10 bases stayed unmatched. This CDR3 contains 15 residues. The CDR3 sequence is CASSQGDRGLYTQYF. The CDR3 DNA sequence: TGTGCCAGCAGCCAAGGGGACAGGGGACTTTATACGCAGTATTTT.

The chain recombines TRBV4-3 with TRBJ1-2; no clear D gene. The V end lost 0 bases, the J end lost 8 bases, and 10 bases lay between the germline ends. This CDR3 region has 13 residues. Germline CDR1 reads LGHNA; CDR2 reads YSLEER. The CDR3 loop reads CASSQDSSSGYTF. The CDR3 DNA is TGCGCCAGCAGCCAAGACTCCAGTTCCGGCTACACCTTC.

This clonotype was seen at least ten times. The chain links TRBV12-3 or TRBV12-4 to TRBJ1-1; D not certain. The V and J ends lost 9 bases and 6 bases respectively, with 17 bases between them. The CDR3 covers 13 residues. DNA for the CDR3: TGTGCCAGTTCCCAAACGGGTGGGGCTGAAGCTTTCTTT. It translates to CASSQTGGAEAFF.

The chain joins TRBV7-2 to TRBJ2-2; maybe TRBD2 (6 bases). The CDR3 covers 17 residues. V was clipped by 5 bases and J by 4 bases, with 20 bases between them. CDR1 is SGHTA, CDR2 FQGNSA, per germline. The CDR3 region is CASSQEAGTVSTGELFF. The CDR3, as DNA: TGTGCCAGCAGCCAAGAGGCCGGGACTGTAAGCACCGGGGAGCTGTTTTTT.

The chain joins TRBV6-1 to TRBJ1-5; TRBD1 agrees at 10 bases. CDR1 and CDR2 from the germline V gene are MNHNS and SASEGT. The ends lost 0 bases at V and 7 bases at J; junction bases unmatched: 6. This CDR3 is built from 16 residues. The CDR3 DNA reads TGTGCCAGCAGTGAAGCGGGGACAGGGGTCGGACAGCCCCAGCATTTT. Translation: CASSEAGTGVGQPQHF.

This rearrangement joins TRBV9 to TRBJ2-1; 13 bases match TRBD2. V was clipped by 3 bases and J by 7 bases; unmatched bases: 7. The CDR3 spans 16 residues. CDR1 and CDR2 from the germline V gene are SGDLS and YYNGEE. CDR3 sequence reads: CASSGPLAGGGNEQFF. CDR3 bases: TGTGCCAGCAGCGGACCACTAGCGGGAGGGGGGAATGAGCAGTTCTTC. Full variable domain (rest looked up from reference TRBV9 and TRBJ2-1): DSGVTQTPKHLITATGQRVTLRCSPRSGDLSVYWYQQSLDQGLQFLIQYYNGEERAKGNILERFSAQQFPDLHSELNLSSLELGDSALYFCASSGPLAGGGNEQFFGPGTRLTVL.

This rearrangement joins TRBV5-1 to TRBJ2-3; TRBD2 agrees at 7 bases. CDR3 length: 14 amino acids. V trimming: 1 base; J trimming: 9 bases; junction bases outside the gene matches: 8. Germline lookup yields CDR1 SGHRS and CDR2 YFSETQ. The DNA of the CDR3 is TGCGCCAGCAGCTTGATGGCGGGAGCGCAAACGCAGTATTTT. It is translated as CASSLMAGAQTQYF.

This clonotype was picked up many times. J is TRBJ1-5 and V is TRBV12-3 or TRBV12-4, with no clear D. The V end was cut by 5 bases, the J end by 3 bases, with 17 bases between. This CDR3 is built from 16 residues. This CDR3 is CASSMGVRAINQPQHF. DNA of the CDR3: TGTGCCAGCAGTATGGGAGTCCGGGCCATCAATCAGCCCCAGCATTTT.

This clonotype was counted between two and nine times. The chain links TRBV14 to TRBJ1-2; D perhaps matches TRBD1 (5 bases). V was trimmed by 4 bases and J by 4 bases, leaving 13 bases between them. The CDR3 runs 14 residues. Germline V gives CDR1 SGHDN, CDR2 FVKESK. In DNA form, the CDR3 reads TGTGCCAGCAGCCCCGGGGGATGGTGCTATGGCTACACCTTC. Its translation is CASSPGGWCYGYTF.

The rearrangement joins TRBV5-1 to TRBJ2-1; unclear D gene. Per the germline V gene, CDR1 is SGHRS and CDR2 is YFSETQ. The CDR3 has 13 residues. Trimming took off 0 bases at V and 5 bases at J, with 6 bases between the two ends. CDR3 nucleotide sequence: TGCGCCAGCAGCTTGGTGGTAGACAATGAGCAGTTCTTC. Translated: CASSLVVDNEQFF.

This rearrangement joins TRBV10-3 to TRBJ2-5; 12 bases match TRBD2. Germline CDR1 and CDR2: ENHRY and SYGVKD. The V segment lost 0 bases and the J segment 5 bases; nucleotides outside the gene matches: 4. The CDR3 is made up of 16 amino acids. The CDR3 bases are TGTGCCATCAGTGAGTCCCCTAGCGGGAGGGTCGAGACCCAGTACTTC. This gives the protein CAISESPSGRVETQYF.

This clonotype was detected ten times or more. The V and J genes are TRBV7-2 and TRBJ2-1; a weak D match, TRBD1 (5 bases). Germline CDR1 is SGHTA and CDR2 is FQGNSA. The CDR3 is 12 residues long. V was shortened by 6 bases and J by 8 bases, with 11 bases between the two germline ends. CDR3 DNA sequence: TGTGCCAGCAGTTCCAGGGTTGATGAGCAGTTCTTC. Its translation is CASSSRVDEQFF.

The V gene is TRBV27, the J gene TRBJ2-5, with D possibly TRBD1 on 6 matching bases. The germline CDR1 and CDR2 sequences are MNHEY and SMNVEV (reference sequence). The CDR3 is 16 amino acids. The ends were cut back, 6 bases at V and 2 bases at J, with 19 bases in the middle. Here the CDR3 reads CASRYPRDTKQETQYF. The DNA of the CDR3 is TGTGCCAGCAGGTACCCCCGGGACACAAAACAAGAGACCCAGTACTTC.

This clonotype came up many times. The chain links TRBV12-3 or TRBV12-4 to TRBJ2-3; D is undetermined. CDR3 length equals 15 residues. V gave up 6 bases and J gave up 0 bases, with 13 bases separating them. CDR3 protein: CASSPHHASTDTQYF. The DNA of the CDR3 is TGTGCCAGCAGCCCCCATCATGCCAGCACAGATACGCAGTATTTT.

This clonotype was seen a handful of times. The genes are TRBV6-1 and TRBJ1-2; no firm D call. The CDR3 covers 13 residues. Germline V CDR1 and CDR2: MNHNS, SASEGT. Trimming shortened V by 1 base and J by 3 bases, and 6 bases separated the two germline ends. The CDR3 DNA is TGTGCCAGCAGTGAAGGGAAGGACTATGGCTACACCTTC. It codes for CASSEGKDYGYTF.

The V call is TRBV10-3, the J call TRBJ2-7, with TRBD2 as a possible D gene (7 bases). Per the germline V gene, CDR1 is ENHRY and CDR2 is SYGVKD. V was clipped by 7 bases and J by 4 bases, with 11 bases between them. The CDR3 length is 12 residues. The CDR3 loop reads CAIKGGKYEQYF. DNA of the CDR3: TGTGCCATCAAGGGGGGGAAATACGAGCAGTACTTC.

The chain combines TRBV19 with TRBJ2-1; D perhaps matches TRBD2 (5 bases). In germline, CDR1 is LNHDA, CDR2 SQIVND (reference sequence). The germline V and J ends were trimmed by 6 bases and 5 bases, with 11 bases remaining between them. This CDR3 spans 13 amino acids. The CDR3 region is CASSAGLHNEQFF. CDR3 bases: TGTGCCAGTAGCGCCGGACTCCACAATGAGCAGTTCTTC.